The 2 T cell receptor beta chains in this list originate from one sample, sequenced in a study of response to subunit inactivated influenza vaccine. TCRdb used MiXCR to reprocess the RT-PCR reads, holding one entry per CDR3 protein. Of some 800,000 distinct CDR3 sequences listed, 21% are singletons. The specimen was PBMCs from blood, collected 5 days after vaccination. These receptors were taken from a man between 45 and 60 years old who received an inactivated influenza vaccine.

This sequence joins TRBV28 and TRBJ2-1; 8 bases fit TRBD2. After removal of 3 bases from V and 2 bases from J, the junction contained 6 bases not matched to a gene. The CDR3 spans 16 residues. CDR1 is MDHEN and CDR2 is SYDVKM in the germline V gene. CDR3 sequence: CASSLSSGRTYNEQFF. The CDR3 DNA reads as TGTGCCAGCAGTTTGTCTAGCGGGCGAACCTACAATGAGCAGTTCTTC.

This sequence joins TRBV9 and TRBJ1-6; D call uncertain. V shed 3 bases and J shed 14 bases, with 9 bases lying between them. CDR1 is SGDLS, CDR2 YYNGEE, per germline. This CDR3 has 11 amino acids. DNA of the CDR3: TGTGCCAGCAGCGACAGCAGGACCCTCCACTTT. Translating gives CASSDSRTLHF.